This is a list of T cell receptor beta chains from one sample in a study of response to subunit inactivated influenza vaccine. TCRdb reanalysed the RT-PCR reads using MiXCR and keeps one entry per CDR3 protein. The top ten hold roughly 10% of the sample, which has hundreds of thousands of distinct CDR3 sequences, roughly 20% seen once. This specimen consisted of PBMCs from blood, obtained roughly 5 days after vaccination. The receptors come from a man between 45 and 60 years old who received an inactivated influenza vaccine. Both conserved end residues are part of each CDR3. The order of the fields is J gene, clone size, V gene, D gene, CDR3 DNA, CDR3 protein. The D gene is left open where the match is weak. Expanded clones get a size class; other rows say once, few or many, or leave the size out.

TRBJ1-1 few TRBV4-3 . TGCGCCAGCAGCCCGGATCCTTACCCAGGGCAGGCCACTGAAGCTTTCTTT CASSPDPYPGQATEAFF
TRBJ2-1 many TRBV12-3/TRBV12-4 TRBD2 TGTGCCAGCAGTTTGGGACTAGCAGTTTACAATGAGCAGTTCTTC CASSLGLAVYNEQFF
TRBJ2-2 . TRBV9 TRBD2 TGTGCCAGCAGCGTAGTGGGACTAGCGAGCACCGGGGAGCTGTTTTTT CASSVVGLASTGELFF
TRBJ2-6 few TRBV6-1 TRBD2 TGTGCCAGCGGGGGGGTGGGTACTTCTGGGGCCAACGTCCTGACTTTC CASGGVGTSGANVLTF
TRBJ1-6 . TRBV6-5 . TGTGCCAGCAGTTACGGGGGGACGGATTCACCCCTCCACTTT CASSYGGTDSPLHF
TRBJ2-6 few TRBV25-1 . TGTGCCAGCAGTGCCCAGGGACTCTCTGGGGCCAACGTCCTGACTTTC CASSAQGLSGANVLTF
TRBJ2-5 few TRBV28 TRBD2 TGTGCCAGCAGTTTGTGGGGGAGGGATCAAGAGACCCAGTACTTC CASSLWGRDQETQYF
TRBJ2-7 . TRBV30 TRBD1 TGTGCCTGGGAACCAGGGGACAGGGATGTCGAGCAGTACTTC CAWEPGDRDVEQYF
TRBJ1-2 . TRBV20-1 TRBD1 TGCAGTGCTAGAAGGACAGGGGGAGATCCTAACTATGGCTACACCTTC CSARRTGGDPNYGYTF
TRBJ2-7 few TRBV6-2/TRBV6-3 . TGTGCCAGCAGTCACGGGATCTCCTACGAGCAGTACTTC CASSHGISYEQYF
TRBJ1-1 few TRBV10-3 TRBD1 TGTGCCATCACGACAGGGTGGGACACTGAAGCTTTCTTT CAITTGWDTEAFF
TRBJ2-4 few TRBV6-1 . TGTGCCAGCAGTCCAAAACTAGTTATCCTGGACATTCAGTACTTC CASSPKLVILDIQYF
TRBJ1-6 . TRBV27 . TGTGCCAGCAGTTTATTGACTTTGGATTCACCCCTCCACTTT CASSLLTLDSPLHF
TRBJ2-2 . TRBV20-1 TRBD2 TGCAGTGCTAGACTGGGGGGAGGGACCGGGGAGCTGTTTTTT CSARLGGGTGELFF
TRBJ2-5 . TRBV3-1 TRBD1 TGTGCCAGCAGCCAAGAGGGCAGGGGGCGAGAGACCCAGTACTTC CASSQEGRGRETQYF
TRBJ2-1 many TRBV7-9 . TGTGCCAGCAGCTTAATTCGAAACAATGAGCAGTTCTTC CASSLIRNNEQFF
TRBJ2-5 many TRBV12-3/TRBV12-4 TRBD1 TGTGCCAGCAGTATCAACCAGGGGGTAAAAGAGACCCAGTACTTC CASSINQGVKETQYF
TRBJ1-1 . TRBV4-1 . TGCGCCAGCAGCCAAGGGGGATTCCCCTCTCCCGCTTTCTTT CASSQGGFPSPAFF
TRBJ2-3 . TRBV5-1 . TGCGCCAGCAGCAATCCCGGGGATACGCAGTATTTT CASSNPGDTQYF
TRBJ2-3 . TRBV29-1 TRBD1 TGCAGCGTCTCTGGAGGCAGGGGGTACACAGATACGCAGTATTTT CSVSGGRGYTDTQYF
TRBJ2-7 few TRBV4-2 TRBD1 TGTGCCAGCAGCCAAGATTACAGGGGGCACCAAGCCTACGAGCAGTACTTC CASSQDYRGHQAYEQYF
TRBJ2-3 . TRBV7-9 . TGTGCCAGCAGCCAAGGGGCAGGGGGGCCGGCAGATACGCAGTATTTT CASSQGAGGPADTQYF
TRBJ2-7 . TRBV6-2/TRBV6-3 . TGTGCCAGCAGTCCCCTGGGGGATCCCCTACGCAGAGGTTCCTACGAGCAGTACTTC CASSPLGDPLRRGSYEQYF
TRBJ2-3 . TRBV10-3 . TGTGCCATCAGGGAGTCGAGTGGAGATACGCAGTATTTT CAIRESSGDTQYF